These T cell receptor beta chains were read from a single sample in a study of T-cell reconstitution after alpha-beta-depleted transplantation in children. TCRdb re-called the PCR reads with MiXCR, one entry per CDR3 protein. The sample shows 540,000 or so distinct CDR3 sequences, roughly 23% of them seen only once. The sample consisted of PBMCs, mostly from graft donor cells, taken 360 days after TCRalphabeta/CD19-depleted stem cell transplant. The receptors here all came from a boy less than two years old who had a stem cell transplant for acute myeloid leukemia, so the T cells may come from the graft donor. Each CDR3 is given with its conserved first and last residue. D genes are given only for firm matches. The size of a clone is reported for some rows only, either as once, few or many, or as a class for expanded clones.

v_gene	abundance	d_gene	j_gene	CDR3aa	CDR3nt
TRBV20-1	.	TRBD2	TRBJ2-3	CSARRGVPDTQYF	TGCAGTGCTAGGCGGGGGGTCCCAGATACGCAGTATTTT
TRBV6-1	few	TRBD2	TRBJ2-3	CASGGAGGVTDTQYF	TGTGCCAGTGGAGGGGCGGGGGGGGTCACAGATACGCAGTATTTT
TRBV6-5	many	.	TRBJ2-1	CASIYSNEQFF	TGTGCCAGCATCTATTCCAATGAGCAGTTCTTC
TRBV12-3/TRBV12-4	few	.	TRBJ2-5	CASRSTGVGETQYF	TGTGCCAGCAGATCCACTGGTGTTGGAGAGACCCAGTACTTC
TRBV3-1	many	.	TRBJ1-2	CASSQGGTYGYTF	TGTGCCAGCAGCCAAGGGGGGACCTATGGCTACACCTTC
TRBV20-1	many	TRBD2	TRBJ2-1	CSARPGLAGGSYNEQFF	TGCAGTGCTAGACCGGGACTAGCGGGGGGCTCCTACAATGAGCAGTTCTTC
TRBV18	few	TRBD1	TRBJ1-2	CASSPTTGTGVMDGYTF	TGTGCCAGCTCGCCTACAACCGGGACAGGGGTAATGGATGGCTACACCTTC
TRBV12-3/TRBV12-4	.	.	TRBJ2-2	CASSFSQGSHGWELFF	TGTGCCAGCAGTTTTTCGCAGGGCTCGCATGGCTGGGAGCTGTTTTTT
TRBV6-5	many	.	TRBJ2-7	CASSSARGRMDEQYF	TGTGCCAGCAGTTCAGCACGAGGCCGGATGGACGAGCAGTACTTC
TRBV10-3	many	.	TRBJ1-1	CAISGDSLGDTEAFF	TGTGCCATCAGTGGGGACTCTCTGGGGGACACTGAAGCTTTCTTT
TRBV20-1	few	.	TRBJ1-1	CSARDGGSPTGTEAFF	TGCAGTGCTAGAGACGGGGGCAGTCCCACGGGCACTGAAGCTTTCTTT
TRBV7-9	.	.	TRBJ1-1	CSSSLGGGWNTEAFF	TGTTCCAGCAGCTTAGGAGGGGGTTGGAACACTGAAGCTTTCTTT
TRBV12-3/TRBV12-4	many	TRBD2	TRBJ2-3	CASRLAGVSELDTQYF	TGTGCCAGCAGACTAGCGGGGGTCTCGGAGCTAGATACGCAGTATTTT
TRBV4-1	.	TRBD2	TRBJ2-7	CASSFQVIAGGEQYF	TGCGCCAGCAGCTTCCAAGTTATAGCGGGGGGCGAGCAGTACTTC
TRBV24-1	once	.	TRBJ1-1	CATSSRHLNTEAFF	TGTGCCACGAGTTCCAGGCATTTGAACACTGAAGCTTTCTTT
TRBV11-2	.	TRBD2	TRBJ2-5	CASSLERMSGVIGEETQYF	TGTGCCAGCAGCTTAGAGAGGATGAGCGGGGTGATTGGGGAAGAGACCCAGTACTTC
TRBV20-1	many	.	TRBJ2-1	CSAPTTTDNEQFF	TGCAGTGCTCCGACGACCACCGACAATGAGCAGTTCTTC
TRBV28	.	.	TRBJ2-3	CASSRYGAKRTDTQYF	TGTGCCAGCAGTCGCTACGGGGCCAAACGCACAGATACGCAGTATTTT